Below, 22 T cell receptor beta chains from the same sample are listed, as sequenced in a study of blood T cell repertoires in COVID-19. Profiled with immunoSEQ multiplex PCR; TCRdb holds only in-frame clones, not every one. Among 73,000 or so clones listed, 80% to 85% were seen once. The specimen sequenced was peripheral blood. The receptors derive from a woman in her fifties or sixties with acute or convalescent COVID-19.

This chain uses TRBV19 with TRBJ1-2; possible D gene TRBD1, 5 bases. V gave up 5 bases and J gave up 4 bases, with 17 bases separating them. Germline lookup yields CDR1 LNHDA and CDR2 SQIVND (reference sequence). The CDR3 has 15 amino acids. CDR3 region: CASSSLAGTFYGYTF. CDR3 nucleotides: TGTGCCAGTAGTTCCCTCGCGGGGACCTTCTATGGCTACACCTTC.

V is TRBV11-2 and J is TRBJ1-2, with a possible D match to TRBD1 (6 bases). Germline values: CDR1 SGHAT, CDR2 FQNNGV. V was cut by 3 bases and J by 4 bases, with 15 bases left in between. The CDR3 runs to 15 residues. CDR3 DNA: TGTGCCAGCAGCTTTGAGACAGGAGCGTTCTATGGCTACACCTTC. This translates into CASSFETGAFYGYTF.

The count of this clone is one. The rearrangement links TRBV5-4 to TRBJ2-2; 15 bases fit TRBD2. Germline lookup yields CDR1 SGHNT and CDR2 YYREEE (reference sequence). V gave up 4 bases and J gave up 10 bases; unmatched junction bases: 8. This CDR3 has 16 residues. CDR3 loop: CASSAGTSGGRKELFF. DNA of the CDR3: TGTGCCAGCAGCGCTGGGACTAGCGGGGGGAGGAAGGAGCTGTTTTTT.

CDR3 coding DNA: TGTGCCAGCTCGCCAGGGGCCTTAGCCAAAAACATTCAGTACTTC. Translation gives CASSPGALAKNIQYF. The chain is built from TRBV18 and TRBJ2-4; possible D gene TRBD1, 6 bases. The CDR3 is 15 residues long. Trimming removed 6 bases from V and 0 bases from J, with 12 bases in between. CDR1 is KGHSH and CDR2 is LQKENI in the germline V gene.

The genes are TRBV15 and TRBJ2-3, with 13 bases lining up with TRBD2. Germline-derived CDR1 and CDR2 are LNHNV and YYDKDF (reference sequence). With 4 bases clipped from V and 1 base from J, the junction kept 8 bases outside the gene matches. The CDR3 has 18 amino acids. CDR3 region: CATSTGLAGDLGTDTQYF. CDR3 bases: TGTGCCACCAGCACCGGACTAGCGGGGGACCTGGGCACAGATACGCAGTATTTT.

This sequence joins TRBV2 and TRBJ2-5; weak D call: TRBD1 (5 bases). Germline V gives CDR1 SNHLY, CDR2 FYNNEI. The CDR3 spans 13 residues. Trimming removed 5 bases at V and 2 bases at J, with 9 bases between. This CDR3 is CASSSGIQETQYF. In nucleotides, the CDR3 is TGTGCCAGCAGTTCAGGGATACAAGAGACCCAGTACTTC.

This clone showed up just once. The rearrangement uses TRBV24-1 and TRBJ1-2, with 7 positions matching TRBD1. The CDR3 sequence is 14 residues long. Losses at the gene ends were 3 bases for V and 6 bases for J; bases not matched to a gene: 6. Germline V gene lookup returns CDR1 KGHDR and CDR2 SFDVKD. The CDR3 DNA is TGTGCCACCAGTGATACGGGACAGATCCATGGCTACACCTTC. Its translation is CATSDTGQIHGYTF.

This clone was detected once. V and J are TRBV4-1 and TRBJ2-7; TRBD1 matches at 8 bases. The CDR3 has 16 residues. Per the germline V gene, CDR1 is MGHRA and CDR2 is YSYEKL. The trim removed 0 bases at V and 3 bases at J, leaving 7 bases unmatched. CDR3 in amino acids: CASSQDQNRGNYEQYF. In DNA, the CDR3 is TGCGCCAGCAGCCAAGATCAAAACAGGGGGAACTACGAGCAGTACTTC.

The CDR3 coding sequence is TGTGCCTGGAGTGTAGGCCCCTACCGGGACAGGGGGGGACACGAGCAGTACTTC. Encoded protein: CAWSVGPYRDRGGHEQYF. The V and J genes are TRBV30 and TRBJ2-7, with TRBD1 matching over 11 bases. This CDR3 contains 18 residues. With 0 bases clipped from V and 5 bases from J, the junction kept 15 bases outside the gene matches. In germline, CDR1 is GTSNPN, CDR2 SVGIG (reference sequence).

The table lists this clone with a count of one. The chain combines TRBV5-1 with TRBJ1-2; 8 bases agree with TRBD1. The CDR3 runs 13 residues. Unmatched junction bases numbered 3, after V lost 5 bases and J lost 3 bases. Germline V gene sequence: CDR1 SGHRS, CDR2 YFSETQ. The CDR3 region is CASSQDRDYGYTF. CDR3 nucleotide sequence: TGCGCCAGCAGTCAGGACAGGGACTATGGCTACACCTTC.

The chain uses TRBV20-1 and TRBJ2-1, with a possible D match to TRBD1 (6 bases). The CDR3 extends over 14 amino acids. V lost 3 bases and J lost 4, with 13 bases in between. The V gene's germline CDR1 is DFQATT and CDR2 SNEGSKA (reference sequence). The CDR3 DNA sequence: TGCAGTGCTAGTAACAGGGTGCTGTACAATGAGCAGTTCTTC. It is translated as CSASNRVLYNEQFF.

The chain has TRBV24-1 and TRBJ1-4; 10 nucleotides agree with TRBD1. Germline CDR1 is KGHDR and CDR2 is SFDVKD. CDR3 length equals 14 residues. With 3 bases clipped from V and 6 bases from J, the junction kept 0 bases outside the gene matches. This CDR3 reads CATSDGQGDEKLFF. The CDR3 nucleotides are TGTGCCACCAGTGATGGACAGGGGGATGAAAAACTGTTTTTT.

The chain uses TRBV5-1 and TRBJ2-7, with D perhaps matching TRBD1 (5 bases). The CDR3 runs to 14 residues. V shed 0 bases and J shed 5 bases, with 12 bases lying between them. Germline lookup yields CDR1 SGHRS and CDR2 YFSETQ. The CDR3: CASSLDGQGHEQYF. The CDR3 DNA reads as TGCGCCAGCAGCTTGGACGGGCAGGGCCACGAGCAGTACTTC.

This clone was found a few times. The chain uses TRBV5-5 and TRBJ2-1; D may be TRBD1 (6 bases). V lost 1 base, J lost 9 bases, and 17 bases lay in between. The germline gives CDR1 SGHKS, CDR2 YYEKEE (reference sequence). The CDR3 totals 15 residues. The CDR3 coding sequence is TGTGCCAGCAGCTTGACCCTGACAGGAGGTCCTGAGCAGTTCTTC. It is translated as CASSLTLTGGPEQFF.

CDR3 in amino acids: CASSPGQGSGYTF. CDR3 DNA: TGTGCCAGCAGCCCGGGACAGGGAAGTGGCTACACCTTC. J is TRBJ1-2 and V is TRBV3-1 (or the pseudogene TRBV3-2); 9 bases fit TRBD1. CDR3 length: 13 residues. Germline loops: CDR1 LGHDT, CDR2 YNNKEL (reference sequence). V dropped 4 bases and J dropped 7; count of bases not matched to a gene: 4.

The CDR3 loop is CASSIGLANLGNEQFF. The DNA of the CDR3 is TGTGCCAGTAGTATAGGACTAGCCAATTTAGGCAATGAGCAGTTCTTC. The chain uses TRBV19 and TRBJ2-1; 7 bases match TRBD2. Unmatched junction bases numbered 9, after V lost 1 base and J lost 6 bases. The CDR3 spans 16 residues. The germline CDR1 and CDR2 sequences are LNHDA and SQIVND (reference sequence).

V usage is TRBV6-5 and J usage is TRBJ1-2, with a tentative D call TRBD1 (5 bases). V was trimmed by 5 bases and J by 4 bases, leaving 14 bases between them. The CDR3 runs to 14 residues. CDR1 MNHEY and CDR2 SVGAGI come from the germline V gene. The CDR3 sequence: CASSRLSGGYGYTF. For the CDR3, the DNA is TGTGCCAGCAGTCGTCTCAGCGGGGGCTATGGCTACACCTTC.

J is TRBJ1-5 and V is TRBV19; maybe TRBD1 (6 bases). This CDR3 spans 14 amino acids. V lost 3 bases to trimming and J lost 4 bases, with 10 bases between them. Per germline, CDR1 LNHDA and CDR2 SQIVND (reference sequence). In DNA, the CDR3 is TGTGCCAGTAGTATGGGACACGCGAATCAGCCCCAGCATTTT. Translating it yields CASSMGHANQPQHF.

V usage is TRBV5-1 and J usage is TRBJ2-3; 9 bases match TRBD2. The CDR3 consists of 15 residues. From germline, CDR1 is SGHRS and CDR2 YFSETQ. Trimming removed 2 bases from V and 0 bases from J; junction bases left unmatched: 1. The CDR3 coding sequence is TGCGCCAGCAGCTTCGCGGGGGGGAGCACAGATACGCAGTATTTT. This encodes CASSFAGGSTDTQYF.

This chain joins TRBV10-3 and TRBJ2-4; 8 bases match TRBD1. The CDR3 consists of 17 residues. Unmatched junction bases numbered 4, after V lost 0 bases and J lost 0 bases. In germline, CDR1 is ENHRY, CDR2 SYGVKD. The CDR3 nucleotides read TGTGCCATCAGTGAGTCAAGGACAGGGATAGCCAAAAACATTCAGTACTTC. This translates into CAISESRTGIAKNIQYF.

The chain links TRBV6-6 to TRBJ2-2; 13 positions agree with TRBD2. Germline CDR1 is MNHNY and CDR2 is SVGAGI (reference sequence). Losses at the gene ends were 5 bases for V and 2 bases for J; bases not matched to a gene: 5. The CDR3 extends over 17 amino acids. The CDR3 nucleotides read TGTGCCAGCAGTCAGACTAGCGGGGGGCCTAACACCGGGGAGCTGTTTTTT. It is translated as CASSQTSGGPNTGELFF.

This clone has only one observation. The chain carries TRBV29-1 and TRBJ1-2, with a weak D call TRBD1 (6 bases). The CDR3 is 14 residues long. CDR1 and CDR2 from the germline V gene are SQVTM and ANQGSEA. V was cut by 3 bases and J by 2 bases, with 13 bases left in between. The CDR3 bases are TGCAGCGTTGATATGGCAGGGGTCAACTATGGCTACACCTTC. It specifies CSVDMAGVNYGYTF. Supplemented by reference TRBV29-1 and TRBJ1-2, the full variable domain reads SAVISQKPSRDICQRGTSLTIQCQVDSQVTMMFWYRQQPGQSLTLIATANQGSEATYESGFVIDKFPISRPNLTFSTLTVSNMSPEDSSIYLCSVDMAGVNYGYTFGSGTRLTVV.